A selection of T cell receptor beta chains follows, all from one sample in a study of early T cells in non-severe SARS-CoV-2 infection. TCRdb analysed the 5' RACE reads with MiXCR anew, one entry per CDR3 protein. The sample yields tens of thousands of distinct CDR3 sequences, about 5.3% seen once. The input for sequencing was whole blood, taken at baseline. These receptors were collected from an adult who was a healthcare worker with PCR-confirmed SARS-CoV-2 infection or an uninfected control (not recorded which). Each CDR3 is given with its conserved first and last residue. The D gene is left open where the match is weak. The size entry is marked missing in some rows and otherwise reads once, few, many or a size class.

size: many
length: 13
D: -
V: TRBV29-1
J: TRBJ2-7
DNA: TGCAGCGTTGGTCTCGGAAATTTCTACGAGCAGTACTTC
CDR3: CSVGLGNFYEQYF

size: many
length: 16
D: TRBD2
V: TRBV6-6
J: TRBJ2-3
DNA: TGTGCCAGCAGTTACTCACTAGCGGGAGAAGAAGATACGCAGTATTTT
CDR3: CASSYSLAGEEDTQYF

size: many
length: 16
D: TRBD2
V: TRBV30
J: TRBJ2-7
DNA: TGTGCCTGCGTCACCCTACCGGGACTAGCGGGAGGGGAGCAGTACTTC
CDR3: CACVTLPGLAGGEQYF

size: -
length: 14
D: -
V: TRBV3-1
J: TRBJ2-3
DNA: TGTGCCAGCAGCCAAGATACTTGGACAGATACGCAGTATTTT
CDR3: CASSQDTWTDTQYF

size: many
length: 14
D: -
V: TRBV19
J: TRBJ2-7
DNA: TGTGCCAGTATGGCGCCAGGGAGCTCCTACGAGCAGTACTTC
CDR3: CASMAPGSSYEQYF

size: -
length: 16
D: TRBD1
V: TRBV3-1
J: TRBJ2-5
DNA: TGTGCCAGCAGCCAAGCGACAGGGGGAACCAAAGAGACCCAGTACTTC
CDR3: CASSQATGGTKETQYF

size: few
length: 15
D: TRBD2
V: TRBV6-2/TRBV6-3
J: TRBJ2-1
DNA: TGTGCCAGCAGTCTCCTAGCGGGAGTTATCAGTGAGCAGTTCTTC
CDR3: CASSLLAGVISEQFF

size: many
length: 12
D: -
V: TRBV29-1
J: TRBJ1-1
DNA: TGCAGCGTTGAAGAGCGCGCCACTGAAGCTTTCTTT
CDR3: CSVEERATEAFF

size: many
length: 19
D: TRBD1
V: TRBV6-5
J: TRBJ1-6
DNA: TGTGCCAGCAGTTACTCGATAGGGACAGGATACTCCTATAATTCACCCCTCCACTTT
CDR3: CASSYSIGTGYSYNSPLHF

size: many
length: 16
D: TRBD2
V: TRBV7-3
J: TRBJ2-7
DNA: TGTGCCAGCAGCTTATTAGCGGGAGGAGGAAGCTACGAGCAGTACTTC
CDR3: CASSLLAGGGSYEQYF

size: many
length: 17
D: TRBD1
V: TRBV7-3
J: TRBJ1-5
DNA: TGTGCCAGCAGCTTAAAAGGCAGGGGGCGAGGCGGTCAGCCCCAGCATTTT
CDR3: CASSLKGRGRGGQPQHF

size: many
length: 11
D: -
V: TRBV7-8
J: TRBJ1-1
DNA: TGTGCCAGCAGTCCGGGGGGAGAAGCTTTCTTT
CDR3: CASSPGGEAFF

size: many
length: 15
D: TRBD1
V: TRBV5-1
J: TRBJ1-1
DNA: TGCGCCAGCAGCGAGGGACAGGGGGCGGGTACTGAAGCTTTCTTT
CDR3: CASSEGQGAGTEAFF

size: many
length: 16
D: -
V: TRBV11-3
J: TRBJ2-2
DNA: TGTGCCAGCAGCTTAAATACGGGACTTGACACCGGGGAGCTGTTTTTT
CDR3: CASSLNTGLDTGELFF

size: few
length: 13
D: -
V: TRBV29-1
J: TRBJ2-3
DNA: TGCAGCGCTAGGGACTCCGTCACAGATACGCAGTATTTT
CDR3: CSARDSVTDTQYF

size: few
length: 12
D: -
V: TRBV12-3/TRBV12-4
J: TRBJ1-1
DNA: TGTGCCACGTCCCGTTTGACCACTGAAGCTTTCTTT
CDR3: CATSRLTTEAFF

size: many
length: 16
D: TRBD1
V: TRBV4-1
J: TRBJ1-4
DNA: TGCGCCAGCAGCCAAGATCGACAGGGGTCAAATGAAAAACTGTTTTTT
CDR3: CASSQDRQGSNEKLFF

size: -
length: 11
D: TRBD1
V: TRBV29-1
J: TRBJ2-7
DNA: TGCAGCGTGCTCAGGGGGCGCGAGCAGTACTTC
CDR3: CSVLRGREQYF

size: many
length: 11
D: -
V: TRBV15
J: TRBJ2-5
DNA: TGTGCCACCAGCAGAGCTGAGACCCAGTACTTC
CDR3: CATSRAETQYF

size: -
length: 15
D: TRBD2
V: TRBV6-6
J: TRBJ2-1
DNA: TGTGCCAGCAGTGCAGCTAGCGGGAGTCGCGGTGAGCAGTTCTTC
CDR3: CASSAASGSRGEQFF

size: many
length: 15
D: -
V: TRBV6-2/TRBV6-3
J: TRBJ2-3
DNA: TGTGCCAGCAGCCGCACCCTCTTTGGCACAGATACGCAGTATTTT
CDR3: CASSRTLFGTDTQYF

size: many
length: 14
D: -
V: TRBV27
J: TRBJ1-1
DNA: TGTGCCAGCAGTTTCGCTGGACAGATCACTGAAGCTTTCTTT
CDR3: CASSFAGQITEAFF

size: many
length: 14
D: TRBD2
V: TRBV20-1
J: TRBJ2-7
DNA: TGCAGTGCTAGGGGACTAGCGGGACAGTACGAGCAGTACTTC
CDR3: CSARGLAGQYEQYF

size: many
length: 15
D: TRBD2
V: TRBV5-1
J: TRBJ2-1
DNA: TGCGCCAGCAGCGCCGGGACTAGCGAACGGGATGAGCAGTTCTTC
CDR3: CASSAGTSERDEQFF

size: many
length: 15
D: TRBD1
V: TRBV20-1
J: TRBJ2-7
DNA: TGCAGTGCTAGGCCCATAAGGGACAGGTTCTACGAGCAGTACTTC
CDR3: CSARPIRDRFYEQYF

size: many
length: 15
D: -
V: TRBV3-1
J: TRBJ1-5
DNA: TGTGCCAGCAGCCAAGATGGGGGGGGCAATCAGCCCCAGCATTTT
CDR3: CASSQDGGGNQPQHF

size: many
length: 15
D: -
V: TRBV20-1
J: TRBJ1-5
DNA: TGCAGTGCTAGAGAGGCAGGGACGGAAAATCAGCCCCAGCATTTT
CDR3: CSAREAGTENQPQHF

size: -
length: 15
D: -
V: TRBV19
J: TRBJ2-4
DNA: TGTGCCAGTAGTATACCCCAGGGCATTGGAAACATTCAGTACTTC
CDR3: CASSIPQGIGNIQYF

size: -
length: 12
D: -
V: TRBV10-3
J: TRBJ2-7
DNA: TGTGCCATCAGTGCGGGTCCCTACGAGCAGTACTTC
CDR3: CAISAGPYEQYF

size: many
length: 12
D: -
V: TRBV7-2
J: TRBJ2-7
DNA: TGTGCCAGCAGCTCGCGGGGCCACGAGCAGTACTTC
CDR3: CASSSRGHEQYF

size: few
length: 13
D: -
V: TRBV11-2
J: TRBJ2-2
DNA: TGTGCCAGCGGGGACACGAACACCGGGGAGCTGTTTTTT
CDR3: CASGDTNTGELFF

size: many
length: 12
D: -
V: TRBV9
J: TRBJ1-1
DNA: TGTGCCAGCAGCGTAGGGGGGACTGAAGCTTTCTTT
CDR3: CASSVGGTEAFF

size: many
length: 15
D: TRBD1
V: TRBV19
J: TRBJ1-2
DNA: TGTGCCAGTAGTACTGGACAGGCCTCGGCACATGGCTACACCTTC
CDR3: CASSTGQASAHGYTF

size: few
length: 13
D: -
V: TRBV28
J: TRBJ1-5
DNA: TGTGCCAGCAGTCCGGTAGGGGAGGAGCCCCAGCATTTT
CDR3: CASSPVGEEPQHF

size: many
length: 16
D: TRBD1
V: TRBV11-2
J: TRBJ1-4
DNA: TGTGCCAGCAGCTCCTTCGACAGGGGGTCCCCGAAAGAACTGTTTTTT
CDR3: CASSSFDRGSPKELFF

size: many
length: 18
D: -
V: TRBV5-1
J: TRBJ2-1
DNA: TGCGCCAGCAGCTTGGCCCTTGTGGGGGGCGCCTCCTACAATGAGCAGTTCTTC
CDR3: CASSLALVGGASYNEQFF

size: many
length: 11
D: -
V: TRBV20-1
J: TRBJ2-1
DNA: TGCAGTGCTAGCCCCGAAGTTCAGCAGTTCTTC
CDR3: CSASPEVQQFF